This is a list of T cell receptor beta chains from one sample in a study of control samples from healthy donors and cancer patients. Sequencing used immunoSEQ multiplex PCR; TCRdb keeps in-frame clones, though not all of them. The table shows roughly 55,000 clones, with around 95% occurring only once. Material: blood. These receptors were taken from a woman under 30 in good health. The CDR3 runs from the conserved cysteine through the conserved F or W. Expanded clones get a size class; other rows say once, few or many, or leave the size out.

clone_size v_call cdr3_aa
NA TRBV6-2/TRBV6-3 CASSYYSDREQFF
NA TRBV7-2 CASSPRTGWTYNEQFF
NA TRBV11-2 CASSLTGGHTEAFF
NA TRBV7-2 CASSLGQGQHTQYF
NA TRBV5-6 CASSAIYREVAEAFF
once TRBV5-5 CASSLAWGRDTQYF
NA TRBV4-3 CASSQDMGSGANVLTF
NA TRBV29-1 CSVGQAGNTIYF
NA TRBV5-1 CASSWRDRVIEQYF
NA TRBV13 CASSLHDRETDTQYF
NA TRBV7-9 CASSKSGAQGYTF
once TRBV30 CAWSEFWGVNYGYTF
NA TRBV7-9 CASTQYYTGGSSYEQYF
once TRBV20-1 CSASSRSDSRTEAFF
NA TRBV11-3 CASSRGITYEQYF
NA TRBV12-3/TRBV12-4 CASSWLLTGELFF
NA TRBV15 CATSRGQGVMDTQYF
NA TRBV6-1 CASSEAGHGYTF
once TRBV6-5 CASRPGGYYGYTF
NA TRBV18 CASSTSQGEGGDTIYF
NA TRBV4-3 CASSPTPASGANVLTF
NA TRBV19 CASGQVDTDTQYF
NA TRBV20-1 CSASRGTEAFF
NA TRBV12-3/TRBV12-4 CASSFRGGIQYF
NA TRBV3-1/TRBV3-2 CASSQGRGSYYGYTF
NA TRBV4-1 CASSQGMGALRGELFF
NA TRBV7-9 CASSPGAEAGNTIYF
NA TRBV6-5 CASTLGTAKNIQYF
NA TRBV19 CASSIRQGWANTGELFF
NA TRBV5-6 CASTRGFPYEQYF
NA TRBV6-6 CASSYSIAGQFF
NA TRBV2 CASRRYQETQYF
NA TRBV11-2 CASSLQGSGTEAFF